This is a list of T cell receptor beta chains from one sample in a study of blood T cell repertoires in COVID-19. Generated by immunoSEQ multiplex PCR, the TCRdb table keeps only in-frame clones and is missing some. The sample carries under 65,000 clones, 82% recorded once. Sequences were obtained from peripheral blood. These receptors all come from a woman aged 55-69 years with acute or convalescent COVID-19. The conserved cysteine and the conserved F or W are not part of the CDR3 here. Each record gives: V gene, D gene, CDR3 length, CDR3 protein. D genes are given only for firm matches.

TRBV11-2,TRBD1,13,ASSLRSAGGPEAF
TRBV2,TRBD2,16,ASGMRLAGPFSTDTQY
TRBV13,-,10,ASSLGGFEAF
TRBV7-9,TRBD1,15,ASSPLVGQGDTYEQY
TRBV6-5,-,12,ASIPRGISYEQY
TRBV27,TRBD1,10,ASRRQGYEQY
TRBV5-6,TRBD1,12,ASSLKGTGNEQY
TRBV2,-,13,ASSDSRTVNSPLH
TRBV6-5,TRBD2,13,ASGPTSGTGNEQF
TRBV5-4,TRBD2,14,ASSQPLAGVGDTQY
TRBV3-1/TRBV3-2,-,13,ASSQVSGERNTIY
TRBV6-5,-,13,ASMDGRGGAYEQY
TRBV19,TRBD2,13,ASSRSGGAENEQF
TRBV18,TRBD2,16,ASSASRGTGSGANVLT
TRBV11-2,TRBD1,12,ASSLAQGANEQY
TRBV30,-,14,AWSRWGERTYNEQF
TRBV7-7,TRBD1,12,ASSLGQGVHEQF
TRBV2,-,9,ASDRNTEAF
TRBV7-9,-,11,ASPAGAAEKLF
TRBV7-2,-,14,ASSPRGQYSNQPQH
TRBV19,-,15,ASSIVLAGKGKNIQY
TRBV4-1,-,14,ASTGNGPQGGDTQY
TRBV28,-,12,ASKERSSGNTIY
TRBV9,-,11,ASSVSPPDTIY
TRBV5-5,-,13,ASSLGLQASYEQY
TRBV27,-,11,ASRPGGTNTIY
TRBV2,TRBD1,15,ASRDRGWLRDNEKLF
TRBV29-1,-,12,SVASSTPHTEAF
TRBV2,-,12,ASSNSGGYYEQY
TRBV11-2,TRBD1,13,ASSLGGQGISGYT
TRBV14,TRBD2,15,ASSLSSGSGAYNEQF
TRBV19,-,11,ASSINSGDTQY
TRBV7-2,-,15,ASSLRAGPPPNYGYT
TRBV19,TRBD1,12,ASSETGFSQPQH
TRBV6-1,-,14,ASSEGAGLRNQPQH
TRBV24-1,-,11,ATSNRDQETQY
TRBV6-4,TRBD1,11,ASSPGQGMGYT
TRBV5-1,-,16,ASSLTGTPQGFTGELF
TRBV7-2,TRBD2,13,ASSRTSLNTGELF
TRBV19,-,13,ASSPQASYNSPLH
TRBV10-3,TRBD2,12,ATGGLAGKNEQF
TRBV7-9,TRBD2,13,ASSLLAGGPYEQY
TRBV4-1,TRBD1,13,ASSDRTGGDETQY
TRBV6-1,-,9,ASSDNYEQY
TRBV10-1,-,12,ASSESRDNSPLH
TRBV3-1/TRBV3-2,-,13,ASSQLGASTDTQY
TRBV6-2/TRBV6-3,-,10,ASSLGGNGYT
TRBV5-4,-,12,ASIGGGSTGELF
TRBV2,-,12,ASAPGSSYNEQF
TRBV27,TRBD1,13,ASSFGTGSTGELF
TRBV29-1,-,11,SVDPTGFHGYT
TRBV27,-,12,ASSFGGLAGELF
TRBV7-9,-,13,ASSGGSSYNSPLH
TRBV3-1/TRBV3-2,-,13,ASSRPGATNTEAF